Following are 17 T cell receptor beta chains from one sample sequenced in a study of T cells after yellow fever vaccination. One entry per CDR3 protein results from TCRdb running MiXCR on the 5' RACE reads. The repertoire holds roughly 32,000 distinct CDR3 sequences, 6.6% seen once, with roughly 22% in the top ten. The material sequenced was PBMCs, either bulk or a sorted T-cell subset (CD4+, CD8+, memory, or dextramer-sorted; not recorded which), taken on the day of the first yellow fever vaccination. These receptor sequences come from a man in his late teens or twenties who received the YFV17D yellow fever vaccine.

There are many counts of this clonotype. A junction end diverges from the germline sequence, so it may reflect a read error. V gene TRBV7-7 combines with J gene TRBJ2-2; D might be TRBD1 (6 bases). Per the germline V gene, CDR1 is SSHAT and CDR2 is FNYEAQ (reference sequence). CDR3 size: 13 residues. The CDR3 sequence is CASSNTGSGELFF. The CDR3, as DNA: TGTGCTAGCAGCAATACAGGGTCCGGGGAGCTGTTTTTT.

This clonotype was seen at least ten times. The chain combines TRBV27 with TRBJ2-3, with D uncertain. This CDR3 spans 12 amino acids. Germline V gene lookup returns CDR1 MNHEY and CDR2 SMNVEV (reference sequence). The V gene lost 8 bases and the J gene lost 6 bases, with 12 bases spanning the gap. CDR3 coding DNA: TGTGCCAGCGGAGTGTATTCGGATACGCAGTATTTT. It translates to CASGVYSDTQYF.

This clonotype occurred many times. This chain joins TRBV30 and TRBJ2-2; a weak D match, TRBD2 (6 bases). CDR1 is GTSNPN and CDR2 is SVGIG in the germline V gene (reference sequence). There are 14 residues in the CDR3. Trimming took 5 bases from V and 0 from J, leaving 10 bases between them. Here the CDR3 reads CAWDGRPNTGELFF. The CDR3 bases are TGTGCCTGGGACGGGAGACCGAACACCGGGGAGCTGTTTTTT.

This clonotype was observed many times. CDR3 bases: TGTGCCAGCAGCCCCTACAGGGGACAGACCCAGTACTTC. Amino acid sequence: CASSPYRGQTQYF. J is TRBJ2-5 and V is TRBV7-2; 7 bases line up with TRBD1. V shed 5 bases and J 6 bases; nucleotides not matched to a gene: 6. The V gene's germline CDR1 is SGHTA and CDR2 FQGNSA. CDR3 size: 13 residues.

This clonotype came up many times. The J gene is TRBJ2-4, the V gene TRBV13; no reliable D call. Germline V gene data show CDR1 as PRHDT and CDR2 as FYEKMQ (reference sequence). The CDR3 is made up of 14 amino acids. Trimming pared 5 bases from V and 2 bases from J, leaving 10 bases between. The CDR3 reads CASSARQSKNIQYF. CDR3 nucleotides: TGTGCCAGCAGCGCCCGCCAGTCCAAAAACATTCAGTACTTC.

In its sample, this clonotype was seen many times. The chain joins TRBV7-8 to TRBJ1-2; TRBD1 is a possible D gene (5 bases). The CDR3 loop spans 13 amino acids. V was trimmed by 4 bases and J by 4 bases, leaving 10 bases between them. CDR1 is SGHVS, CDR2 FQNEAQ, per germline. The CDR3 loop is CASSSGTAYGYTF. Written as DNA, the CDR3 is TGTGCCAGCAGCTCCGGGACTGCCTATGGCTACACCTTC.

This clonotype was seen ten or more times. The chain carries TRBV5-1 and TRBJ2-5; 8 nucleotides align to TRBD1. Trimming took 7 bases from V and 2 from J; bases not matched to a gene: 4. The germline CDR1 and CDR2 sequences are SGHRS and YFSETQ. This CDR3 comprises 13 residues. CDR3 sequence (DNA): TGCGCCAGCGCCCGACAGGGGCAAGAGACCCAGTACTTC. The encoded protein is CASARQGQETQYF.

In this sample, this clonotype turned up a few times. The chain joins TRBV7-2 to TRBJ1-4, with TRBD1 matching over 9 bases. J was trimmed by 8 bases and V by 5 bases; bases with no gene match: 9. This CDR3 is built from 15 residues. From germline, CDR1 is SGHTA and CDR2 FQGNSA. CDR3 sequence reads: CASSPPGQGREKLFF. The CDR3 DNA reads as TGTGCCAGCAGCCCGCCGGGACAGGGAAGAGAAAAACTGTTTTTT. Combining the CDR3 with reference TRBV7-2 and TRBJ1-4 gives the whole variable domain GAGVSQSPSNKVTEKGKDVELRCDPISGHTALYWYRQSLGQGLEFLIYFQGNSAPDKSGLPSDRFSAERTGGSVSTLTIQRTQQEDSAVYLCASSPPGQGREKLFFGSGTQLSVL.

V and J are TRBV5-1 and TRBJ2-3, with TRBD1 matching 9 bases. CDR3 length equals 15 residues. J lost 5 bases, V lost 2 bases, and 6 bases had no gene match. Germline-derived CDR1 and CDR2 are SGHRS and YFSETQ. The CDR3 loop reads CASSLARTGVDTQYF. The CDR3 nucleotides are TGCGCCAGCAGCTTAGCCCGGACAGGGGTAGATACGCAGTATTTT.

There are many counts of this clonotype. The chain combines TRBV11-2 with TRBJ1-2, with 8 nucleotides matching TRBD1. Germline trimming cut 5 bases from V and 4 bases from J; bases unmatched to any gene: 6. Germline V gene data show CDR1 as SGHAT and CDR2 as FQNNGV. This CDR3 comprises 14 residues. The CDR3 DNA is TGTGCCAGCAGCACCAGGGGGCGCCGCTATGGCTACACCTTC. Translating it yields CASSTRGRRYGYTF.

The V call is TRBV10-3, the J call TRBJ2-1, with TRBD2 matching over 7 bases. Germline values: CDR1 ENHRY, CDR2 SYGVKD. CDR3 length: 14 residues. V lost 5 bases, J lost 6 bases, and 7 bases stayed unmatched. This CDR3 reads CAISPVPGGNEQFF. CDR3 sequence (DNA): TGTGCCATCAGTCCGGTACCGGGGGGCAATGAGCAGTTCTTC.

This clonotype has a count of ten or more. The V gene is TRBV5-1, the J gene TRBJ2-1; D is uncertain. V was pared by 1 base and J by 1 base, with 15 bases between. Looked up from germline, CDR1 is SGHRS and CDR2 is YFSETQ. The CDR3 totals 17 residues. This chain's CDR3 is CASSLLTTYLSYNEQFF. CDR3 coding DNA: TGCGCCAGCAGCTTGTTAACTACCTACCTTTCCTACAATGAGCAGTTCTTC.

This clonotype appeared many times. The chain carries TRBV3-1 and TRBJ2-1; D tentatively fits TRBD1 or TRBD2 (5 bases each). Germline lookup yields CDR1 LGHDT and CDR2 YNNKEL (reference sequence). The V end was cut by 3 bases, the J end by 8 bases, with 14 bases between. CDR3 size: 14 residues. CDR3 amino acids: CASSHGTTRDEQFF. The DNA of the CDR3 is TGTGCCAGCAGCCACGGGACCACGAGGGATGAGCAGTTCTTC.

This clonotype was observed a few times. The chain employs TRBV16 and TRBJ1-2; D perhaps matches TRBD1 (5 bases). Germline V gene data show CDR1 as KGHSY and CDR2 as FQNENV. Trimming removed 3 bases from V and 8 bases from J, with 13 bases in between. The CDR3 runs 13 residues. The CDR3 DNA sequence: TGTGCCAGCAGCCAGACAGTCCGGGAAGGCTACACCTTC. Translation gives CASSQTVREGYTF.

This clonotype came up a few times. The chain links TRBV11-2 to TRBJ1-6; D call uncertain. This CDR3 contains 15 residues. V dropped 2 bases and J dropped 7 bases, with 12 bases sitting between them. CDR1 is SGHAT and CDR2 is FQNNGV in the germline V gene. CDR3 bases: TGTGCCAGCAGCTTACATCCGGGTAGCAATTCACCCCTCCACTTT. This encodes CASSLHPGSNSPLHF.

This clonotype has at least ten counts. V usage is TRBV29-1 and J usage is TRBJ2-3; a weak D match, TRBD1 (6 bases). V lost 4 bases and J lost 1, with 12 bases in between. The CDR3 totals 14 residues. Germline values: CDR1 SQVTM, CDR2 ANQGSEA. The CDR3 nucleotides read TGCAGCGTTGGGAAGGGGGTGGGCACAGATACGCAGTATTTT. Translated, it gives CSVGKGVGTDTQYF.

This clonotype has at least ten counts. The V gene is TRBV5-1, the J gene TRBJ2-3, with 14 bases that match TRBD2. This CDR3 has 16 amino acids. CDR1 is SGHRS, CDR2 YFSETQ, per germline. Germline trimming cut 3 bases from V and 4 bases from J; bases unmatched to any gene: 4. The CDR3 loop is CASSSATSGGADTQYF. The CDR3 nucleotides are TGCGCCAGCAGCTCCGCGACTAGCGGGGGGGCAGATACGCAGTATTTT. Full variable domain (missing parts from reference TRBV5-1 and TRBJ2-3): KAGVTQTPRYLIKTRGQQVTLSCSPISGHRSVSWYQQTPGQGLQFLFEYFSETQRNKGNFPGRFSGRQFSNSRSEMNVSTLELGDSALYLCASSSATSGGADTQYFGPGTRLTVL.